This is a list of T cell receptor beta chains from one sample in a study of T cells in Graves' hyperthyroidism and ophthalmopathy. TCRdb fed the multiplex PCR reads into MiXCR, producing one record per CDR3 protein. Among roughly 750,000 distinct CDR3 sequences, less than 20% were seen once, and the ten largest hold 8.4%. Sample: blood. Source of these receptors: a young man with Graves' hyperthyroidism. The CDR3 runs from the conserved cysteine through the conserved F or W. Fields, in order: J gene, V gene, clone size, D gene, CDR3 protein, CDR3 DNA. D genes are given only for firm matches. Expanded clones get a size class; other rows say once, few or many, or leave the size out.

TRBJ1-5	TRBV6-1	many	TRBD1	CASSADRDRGHQPQHF	TGTGCCAGCAGTGCGGACCGGGACAGGGGCCATCAGCCCCAGCATTTT
TRBJ2-7	TRBV20-1	-	TRBD1	CSASEGQGPSYEQYF	TGCAGTGCTAGTGAAGGACAGGGGCCCTCCTACGAGCAGTACTTC
TRBJ1-5	TRBV6-2/TRBV6-3	many	TRBD1	CASTPARTGGGWGNQPQHF	TGTGCCAGCACCCCCGCGAGGACAGGGGGAGGGTGGGGCAATCAGCCCCAGCATTTT
TRBJ2-2	TRBV7-9	once	TRBD2	CTSLTSNTGELSF	TGTACCAGCCTGACTAGCAACACCGGGGAGCTGTCTTTT
TRBJ2-2	TRBV20-1	-	-	CSVVFLQRNRTANTGELFF	TGCAGTGTTGTCTTTCTCCAACGGAACAGGACGGCGAACACCGGGGAGCTGTTTTTT
TRBJ2-1	TRBV6-6	many	TRBD2	CASSYSKAGKNEQFF	TGTGCCAGCAGTTACTCTAAAGCGGGAAAGAATGAGCAGTTCTTC
TRBJ1-1	TRBV20-1	many	-	CSAREGGTTEAFF	TGCAGTGCTAGAGAAGGAGGGACCACTGAAGCTTTCTTT
TRBJ2-1	TRBV7-8	-	-	CASSSLPREQFF	TGTGCCAGCAGCTCTCTTCCCCGTGAGCAGTTCTTC
TRBJ1-5	TRBV19	-	-	CASSFLPQEVQPQHF	TGTGCCAGTAGTTTCCTCCCTCAGGAGGTACAGCCCCAGCATTTT
TRBJ2-3	TRBV20-1	few	-	CSASTATSTDTQYF	TGCAGTGCTAGTACAGCGACTAGCACAGATACGCAGTATTTT
TRBJ2-7	TRBV3-1	-	TRBD2	CASSHFSGGTYEQYF	TGTGCCAGCAGCCATTTCAGCGGGGGGACCTACGAGCAGTACTTC
TRBJ2-1	TRBV12-3/TRBV12-4	few	TRBD2	CASTYSGTPLVYYNEQFF	TGTGCCAGCACTTATAGCGGGACCCCTTTAGTTTATTACAATGAGCAGTTCTTC
TRBJ2-1	TRBV28	-	-	CASSLPGQGSAGGYNEQFF	TGTGCCAGCAGTTTACCCGGACAGGGGAGCGCGGGAGGGTACAATGAGCAGTTCTTC
TRBJ2-1	TRBV7-8	many	-	CASSRGTHNEQFF	TGTGCCAGCAGCCGCGGGACTCACAATGAGCAGTTCTTC
TRBJ2-7	TRBV10-3	few	-	CAISEAAYEQYF	TGTGCCATCAGTGAGGCCGCCTACGAGCAGTACTTC
TRBJ2-5	TRBV5-1	few	-	CASSFGGAEETQYF	TGCGCCAGCAGCTTCGGGGGCGCAGAGGAGACCCAGTACTTC
TRBJ2-1	TRBV7-2	few	-	CASSLRPPGNDNEQFF	TGTGCCAGCAGCTTAAGGCCCCCGGGCAACGACAATGAGCAGTTCTTC
TRBJ2-7	TRBV6-1	-	TRBD1	CASSERGPTYEQYF	TGTGCCAGCAGTGAAAGGGGGCCGACCTACGAGCAGTACTTC
TRBJ2-5	TRBV2	few	-	CASLGGGETQYF	TGTGCCAGCCTGGGGGGCGGTGAGACCCAGTACTTC
TRBJ2-7	TRBV15	few	TRBD2	CATSSLSSGRFRYEQYF	TGTGCCACCAGCAGTCTCTCTAGCGGGAGGTTCAGATATGAGCAGTACTTC
TRBJ2-4	TRBV20-1	many	TRBD2	CSAREERGKNIQYF	TGCAGTGCTAGAGAGGAGCGGGGGAAAAACATTCAGTACTTC
TRBJ2-7	TRBV7-9	many	TRBD1	CASSLWDRGYEQYF	TGTGCCAGCAGCTTATGGGACAGGGGGTACGAGCAGTACTTC
TRBJ1-1	TRBV29-1	many	TRBD1	CSPIVLQGFSTEAFF	TGCAGCCCTATCGTGTTACAGGGGTTTAGCACTGAAGCTTTCTTT
TRBJ2-7	TRBV7-2	many	-	CASSSARGVEQYF	TGTGCCAGCAGCTCGGCTAGGGGCGTCGAGCAGTACTTC
TRBJ2-1	TRBV6-2/TRBV6-3	-	TRBD1	CAADRVSYNEQFF	TGTGCCGCCGACAGGGTATCCTACAATGAGCAGTTCTTC
TRBJ1-4	TRBV7-2	-	-	CASSFANEKLFF	TGTGCCAGCAGCTTCGCTAATGAAAAACTGTTTTTT